These T cell receptor beta chains were read from a single sample in a study of blood T cell repertoires in COVID-19. Sequencing was performed with immunoSEQ multiplex PCR; in TCRdb, only in-frame clones are kept and a portion is missing. Here the sample spans about 330,000 clones, about 90% being singletons. The sequenced sample consisted of PBMCs or T cells enriched from blood (not recorded which). These receptor sequences come from a woman between 25 and 40 years old who had recovered from COVID-19. The CDR3 runs from the conserved cysteine through the conserved F or W. The D gene is left open where the match is weak. Clone size is given for some rows only: seen once, a few or many times, or a class if the clone is expanded.

clone size: NA; V gene: TRBV14; J gene: TRBJ2-7; D gene: NA; CDR3 protein: CASSQERGTSPYEQYF; CDR3 DNA: TGTGCCAGCAGCCAAGAGAGGGGGACCTCTCCCTACGAGCAGTACTTC
clone size: NA; V gene: TRBV3-1/TRBV3-2; J gene: TRBJ1-1; D gene: NA; CDR3 protein: CASSPYLHGYNTEAFF; CDR3 DNA: TGTGCCAGCAGCCCTTATCTCCACGGGTATAACACTGAAGCTTTCTTT
clone size: NA; V gene: TRBV4-2; J gene: TRBJ2-3; D gene: TRBD2; CDR3 protein: CASSQGTSGGSTDTQYF; CDR3 DNA: TGTGCCAGCAGCCAAGGGACTAGCGGGGGTAGCACAGATACGCAGTATTTT
clone size: NA; V gene: TRBV5-4; J gene: TRBJ1-6; D gene: NA; CDR3 protein: CASSGGQNSPLHF; CDR3 DNA: TGTGCCAGCAGCGGAGGACAGAATTCACCCCTCCACTTT
clone size: NA; V gene: TRBV28; J gene: TRBJ1-5; D gene: NA; CDR3 protein: CASTNGRKNQPQHF; CDR3 DNA: TGTGCCAGCACCAACGGGAGAAAGAATCAGCCCCAGCATTTT
clone size: NA; V gene: TRBV4-1; J gene: TRBJ1-4; D gene: NA; CDR3 protein: CASSQLRGSNEKLFF; CDR3 DNA: TGCGCCAGCAGCCAACTTAGGGGGTCTAATGAAAAACTGTTTTTT
clone size: NA; V gene: TRBV15; J gene: TRBJ1-5; D gene: NA; CDR3 protein: CATSPRRGHQPQHF; CDR3 DNA: TGTGCCACCAGCCCCCGGAGGGGCCATCAGCCCCAGCATTTT
clone size: NA; V gene: TRBV5-1; J gene: TRBJ1-6; D gene: NA; CDR3 protein: CASSLGQSNSPLHF; CDR3 DNA: TGCGCCAGCAGCTTGGGACAGTCAAATTCACCCCTCCACTTT
clone size: NA; V gene: TRBV11-3; J gene: TRBJ1-1; D gene: NA; CDR3 protein: CASSHGTGETEAFF; CDR3 DNA: TGTGCCAGCAGCCACGGGACGGGGGAGACTGAAGCTTTCTTT
clone size: NA; V gene: TRBV15; J gene: TRBJ1-2; D gene: NA; CDR3 protein: CATSRSLALNYGYTF; CDR3 DNA: TGTGCCACCAGCAGATCGTTAGCCCTCAACTATGGCTACACCTTC
clone size: NA; V gene: TRBV5-4; J gene: TRBJ1-4; D gene: NA; CDR3 protein: CASSLGRGDEKLFF; CDR3 DNA: TGTGCCAGCAGCCTCGGGCGGGGTGATGAAAAACTGTTTTTT
clone size: NA; V gene: TRBV21-1; J gene: TRBJ1-4; D gene: NA; CDR3 protein: CASSKEGDERFF; CDR3 DNA: TGTGCCAGCAGCAAAGAGGGGGACGAGAGGTTTTTT
clone size: NA; V gene: TRBV6-4; J gene: TRBJ1-2; D gene: TRBD1; CDR3 protein: CASSQQGGLDYGYTF; CDR3 DNA: TGTGCCAGCAGTCAACAGGGGGGCCTGGACTATGGCTACACCTTC
clone size: NA; V gene: TRBV4-1; J gene: TRBJ2-1; D gene: TRBD1; CDR3 protein: CASSWRTGVNEQFF; CDR3 DNA: TGCGCCAGCAGCTGGCGGACAGGGGTCAATGAGCAGTTCTTC
clone size: few; V gene: TRBV19; J gene: TRBJ2-2; D gene: NA; CDR3 protein: CASSWGDWVNTGELFF; CDR3 DNA: TGTGCCAGTAGTTGGGGGGACTGGGTCAACACCGGGGAGCTGTTTTTT
clone size: few; V gene: TRBV4-1; J gene: TRBJ2-7; D gene: TRBD1; CDR3 protein: CASSDPGQGRFEQYF; CDR3 DNA: TGCGCCAGCAGCGATCCGGGACAGGGTAGGTTCGAGCAGTACTTC
clone size: once; V gene: TRBV7-2; J gene: TRBJ2-3; D gene: TRBD2; CDR3 protein: CASRPGLAGGRADTQYF; CDR3 DNA: TGTGCCAGCAGGCCTGGACTAGCGGGGGGGCGGGCAGATACGCAGTATTTT
clone size: NA; V gene: TRBV15; J gene: TRBJ2-3; D gene: NA; CDR3 protein: CATSHSTDTQYF; CDR3 DNA: TGTGCCACCAGTCACTCCACAGATACGCAGTATTTT
clone size: NA; V gene: TRBV9; J gene: TRBJ1-2; D gene: NA; CDR3 protein: CASSVQGHGYTF; CDR3 DNA: TGTGCCAGCAGCGTACAGGGTCATGGCTACACCTTC
clone size: NA; V gene: TRBV27; J gene: TRBJ2-5; D gene: TRBD2; CDR3 protein: CASSLNGAGEETQYF; CDR3 DNA: TGTGCCAGCAGTTTAAACGGCGCGGGGGAAGAGACCCAGTACTTC
clone size: NA; V gene: TRBV7-2; J gene: TRBJ2-5; D gene: NA; CDR3 protein: CASSLGGGAETQYF; CDR3 DNA: TGTGCCAGCAGCTTAGGAGGGGGGGCGGAGACCCAGTACTTC
clone size: NA; V gene: TRBV6-5; J gene: TRBJ1-5; D gene: NA; CDR3 protein: CASSYASPAGQPQHF; CDR3 DNA: TGTGCCAGCAGTTACGCCTCGCCGGCAGGACAGCCCCAGCATTTT
clone size: NA; V gene: TRBV28; J gene: TRBJ2-7; D gene: TRBD1; CDR3 protein: CASSFPSGTAYEQYF; CDR3 DNA: TGTGCCAGCAGTTTTCCCTCCGGGACAGCTTACGAGCAGTACTTC
clone size: NA; V gene: TRBV2; J gene: TRBJ1-2; D gene: NA; CDR3 protein: CASSEEAGRMNYGYTF; CDR3 DNA: TGTGCCAGCAGTGAAGAGGCAGGCAGAATGAACTATGGCTACACCTTC
clone size: once; V gene: TRBV19; J gene: TRBJ2-2; D gene: NA; CDR3 protein: CASSIQQGATGGELFF; CDR3 DNA: TGTGCCAGTAGTATCCAGCAAGGGGCAACGGGCGGGGAGCTGTTTTTT
clone size: NA; V gene: TRBV14; J gene: TRBJ2-7; D gene: NA; CDR3 protein: CASSQGQFSYEQYF; CDR3 DNA: TGTGCCAGCAGCCAAGGACAGTTCTCCTACGAGCAGTACTTC
clone size: NA; V gene: TRBV20-1; J gene: TRBJ1-2; D gene: TRBD1; CDR3 protein: CSASAPGQGIRGYTF; CDR3 DNA: TGCAGTGCTAGTGCCCCGGGACAGGGGATCCGTGGCTACACCTTC
clone size: NA; V gene: TRBV12-3/TRBV12-4; J gene: TRBJ1-6; D gene: NA; CDR3 protein: CASSLGTFSPLHF; CDR3 DNA: TGTGCCAGCAGTTTAGGTACATTTTCACCCCTCCACTTT
clone size: many; V gene: TRBV19; J gene: TRBJ2-3; D gene: NA; CDR3 protein: CASTTGEGTDTQYF; CDR3 DNA: TGTGCCAGTACCACAGGGGAGGGCACAGATACGCAGTATTTT
clone size: NA; V gene: TRBV6-4; J gene: TRBJ2-1; D gene: TRBD1; CDR3 protein: CASSEGTGGYEQFF; CDR3 DNA: TGTGCCAGCAGTGAGGGGACAGGGGGTTATGAGCAGTTCTTC
clone size: once; V gene: TRBV18; J gene: TRBJ2-3; D gene: TRBD2; CDR3 protein: CASSPQTSGGTDTQYF; CDR3 DNA: TGTGCCAGCTCACCACAGACTAGCGGGGGGACAGATACGCAGTATTTT
clone size: NA; V gene: TRBV2; J gene: TRBJ1-5; D gene: TRBD1; CDR3 protein: CASSMTGGSQPQHF; CDR3 DNA: TGTGCCAGCAGTATGACAGGGGGCTCACAGCCCCAGCATTTT
clone size: few; V gene: TRBV5-1; J gene: TRBJ2-2; D gene: NA; CDR3 protein: CASSFSDTGELFF; CDR3 DNA: TGCGCCAGCAGCTTCTCAGATACCGGGGAGCTGTTTTTT
clone size: NA; V gene: TRBV27; J gene: TRBJ2-1; D gene: TRBD1; CDR3 protein: CASSLRADRVTGSYNEQFF; CDR3 DNA: TGTGCCAGCAGTTTAAGGGCCGACAGGGTTACGGGCTCCTACAATGAGCAGTTCTTC
clone size: NA; V gene: TRBV10-2; J gene: TRBJ2-2; D gene: NA; CDR3 protein: CASTSRQGWNTGELFF; CDR3 DNA: TGCGCCAGCACCTCGAGGCAGGGTTGGAACACCGGGGAGCTGTTTTTT
clone size: NA; V gene: TRBV29-1; J gene: TRBJ2-1; D gene: NA; CDR3 protein: CSVEAFDNEQFF; CDR3 DNA: TGCAGCGTTGAAGCCTTCGACAATGAGCAGTTCTTC
clone size: NA; V gene: TRBV9; J gene: TRBJ2-1; D gene: TRBD2; CDR3 protein: CASSVGRGGVEQFF; CDR3 DNA: TGTGCCAGCAGCGTAGGGCGGGGGGGCGTTGAGCAGTTCTTC
clone size: many; V gene: TRBV4-3; J gene: TRBJ2-7; D gene: TRBD1; CDR3 protein: CASSQAMGTGGDEQYF; CDR3 DNA: TGCGCCAGCAGCCAAGCTATGGGGACAGGGGGCGACGAGCAGTACTTC
clone size: few; V gene: TRBV20-1; J gene: TRBJ1-2; D gene: NA; CDR3 protein: CSARDLFGYTF; CDR3 DNA: TGCAGTGCTAGAGATCTCTTTGGCTACACCTTC
clone size: NA; V gene: TRBV4-3; J gene: TRBJ2-1; D gene: TRBD2; CDR3 protein: CASSQPLGDYLFF; CDR3 DNA: TGCGCCAGCAGCCAACCCCTGGGGGACTACCTGTTCTTC
clone size: NA; V gene: TRBV5-4; J gene: TRBJ1-1; D gene: TRBD1; CDR3 protein: CASSLASTGGSEAFF; CDR3 DNA: TGTGCCAGCAGCTTGGCGTCGACAGGGGGCTCTGAAGCTTTCTTT
clone size: NA; V gene: TRBV4-1; J gene: TRBJ2-7; D gene: NA; CDR3 protein: CASSQEEISYEQYF; CDR3 DNA: TGCGCCAGCAGCCAAGAGGAGATCTCCTACGAGCAGTACTTC
clone size: NA; V gene: TRBV4-3; J gene: TRBJ2-3; D gene: NA; CDR3 protein: CASSQFGGARTDTQYF; CDR3 DNA: TGCGCCAGCAGCCAGTTTGGGGGGGCCCGGACCGATACGCAGTATTTT
clone size: NA; V gene: TRBV27; J gene: TRBJ2-3; D gene: TRBD1; CDR3 protein: CASSFSGTGLQDTQYF; CDR3 DNA: TGTGCCAGCAGTTTTTCCGGGACAGGGCTGCAAGATACGCAGTATTTT
clone size: once; V gene: TRBV18; J gene: TRBJ2-1; D gene: TRBD2; CDR3 protein: CASSPRSDGGAQSIEQFF; CDR3 DNA: TGTGCCAGCTCACCACGGTCGGACGGGGGGGCCCAAAGTATTGAGCAGTTCTTC